This T cell receptor (beta chain) is drawn from a study of blood T cell repertoires in COVID-19. Whole-study context: In each case, the material was cDNA or gDNA derived from T cells, B-cell-depleted T cells, or PBMCs.

How the authors handled the data: Quantification of nucleated cells was approximated via reference gene primer amplification. Measured with immunoSEQ multiplex PCR; TCRdb has only the in-frame clones, and not every one. The D gene and trimming were derived from the DNA, and the V and J assignments and clone size from that table. Among roughly 100,000 clones, around 87% were seen once, and the ten largest hold 17%. The germline V gene encodes CDR1 SGHRS and CDR2 YFSETQ. The CDR3 extends over 17 amino acids. With V trimmed by 4 bases and J by 1 base, 9 bases remained unmatched. The source of this sequence is a human donor in a cohort sampled during active COVID-19. Sequenced input: peripheral blood. The chain uses TRBV5-1 and TRBJ2-1; 9 nucleotides agree with TRBD2. The DNA for the CDR3 is TGCGCCAGCAGCCGCGGGGGGGCCCGTGTTTCCTACAATGAGCAGTTCTTC. Translation: CASSRGGARVSYNEQFF.